This TCR beta chain is drawn from a study of blood T cell repertoires in COVID-19. This CDR3 has 13 amino acids. Germline lookup yields CDR1 SQVTM and CDR2 ANQGSEA. The V end was cut by 1 base, the J end by 6 bases, with 10 bases between. As originally analysed: Reference gene primer amplification yielded estimated nucleated cell counts. The protocol was immunoSEQ multiplex PCR, while the TCRdb copy is restricted to in-frame clones and leaves out a portion. That table gives V, J and clone size, and the DNA gave D and trimming. The sample contains roughly 85,000 clones, more than 60% of which appear only once.

The sequencing input was peripheral blood. V usage is TRBV29-1 and J usage is TRBJ1-5, with unresolved D. The source is a human donor in a cohort sampled during active COVID-19. In nucleotides, the CDR3 is TGCAGCGTTGAAGGATTATCCGGTCAGCCCCAGCATTTT. Translating it yields CSVEGLSGQPQHF.